This T cell receptor beta chain comes out of a study of T cell clones after liver transplantation. Study-level background: TCRbeta sequencing after a pre-transplant mixed lymphocyte reaction identified graft-donor-reactive clones, later tracked in post-transplant blood. HCV positivity affected three of eight recipients; the rest lacked autoimmune or viral indications. As an antigen-independent comparator, third-party-reactive TCRbeta sequences came from pre-transplant mixed lymphocyte reactions.

Per the germline V gene, CDR1 is MNHEY and CDR2 is SVGAGI. The CDR3 is 14 amino acids. V shed 4 bases and J shed 4 bases, with 13 bases lying between them. Clones were read by immunoSEQ multiplex PCR, and TCRdb kept only the in-frame ones, dropping some. Here the sample spans over 100,000 clones, approximately 78% being singletons. The chain carries TRBV6-5 and TRBJ1-1, with a tentative D call TRBD1 (6 bases). The material sequenced was CD4+ T cells from blood, taken before liver transplant. The sequence came from a human donor who received a liver transplant. The CDR3 coding sequence is TGTGCCAGCAGTTTCCGCAGGGGAGGCACTGAAGCTTTCTTT. This sequence encodes CASSFRRGGTEAFF.